Shown below are 32 T cell receptor beta chains from a single sample sequenced in a study of T cells in Graves' hyperthyroidism and ophthalmopathy. The source material, RNA transcripts, was used to amplify TCR beta CDR3 regions. TCR CDR3 underwent first-round RT-PCR with the HTBI primer set. TCRdb ran MiXCR on the multiplex PCR reads and lists one entry per CDR3 protein. The profile shows around 560,000 distinct CDR3 sequences, approximately 15% of them singletons. The source material was blood. These TCRs come from a woman between 18 and 29 years old with Graves' hyperthyroidism.

Concerning this clonotype: Possible read error: a much larger clone is one base away. The chain links TRBV12-3 or TRBV12-4 to TRBJ1-5; D is undetermined. The length of the CDR3 is 13 residues. CDR3 nucleotide sequence: TGTGCCAGCAGTTTGAACGGTGATCAGACCCAGCATTTT. As protein: CASSLNGDQTQHF.

The chain uses TRBV20-1 and TRBJ2-3, with 8 bases lining up with TRBD2. Germline loops: CDR1 DFQATT, CDR2 SNEGSKA (reference sequence). J gave up 4 bases and V 0 bases, and 6 bases lay outside the gene matches. CDR3 size: 15 residues. This CDR3 is CSARDGGASADTQYF. The CDR3 DNA reads as TGCAGTGCTAGAGACGGGGGGGCCTCAGCAGATACGCAGTATTTT.

This clonotype came up many times. A read error may produce the germline difference seen at one junction end. The chain uses TRBV5-1 and TRBJ2-7; D uncertain. The CDR3 sequence is 12 residues long. In germline, CDR1 is SGHRS, CDR2 YFSETQ. CDR3 protein: CASSSYSDEQYF. The CDR3 DNA is TGCGCCAGCAGCTCCTACTCCGACGAGCAGTACTTC.

This clonotype was picked up many times. The chain is built from TRBV12-3 or TRBV12-4 and TRBJ2-2; 7 nucleotides match TRBD1. This CDR3 has 14 amino acids. The trim removed 6 bases at V and 5 bases at J, leaving 6 bases unmatched. Here the CDR3 reads CASSPGTVTGELFF. The DNA of the CDR3 is TGTGCCAGCAGCCCCGGGACAGTAACCGGGGAGCTGTTTTTT.

This clonotype was seen repeatedly, ten times or more. The CDR3 region has the DNA TGTGCCAGCAGACCCGAGGGGGCGCCTAACTATGGCTACACCTTC. It is translated as CASRPEGAPNYGYTF. The chain couples TRBV7-2 to TRBJ1-2; 7 bases align to TRBD1. The CDR3 length is 15 residues. The germline gives CDR1 SGHTA, CDR2 FQGNSA. The junction had 7 bases not matched to a gene; V was cut back by 6 bases and J by 0 bases.

The V call is TRBV12-3 or TRBV12-4, the J call TRBJ2-4; no reliable D call. This CDR3 has 14 residues. V was pared by 5 bases and J by 3 bases, with 11 bases between. The CDR3 is CASSPLAFKNIQYF. DNA for the CDR3: TGTGCCAGCAGTCCATTAGCATTCAAAAACATTCAGTACTTC.

Turning to this clonotype: A junction boundary mismatches the germline segment, possibly from a read error. This chain uses TRBV27 with TRBJ2-2, with D perhaps TRBD2 (5 bases). There are 16 residues in the CDR3. Per the germline V gene, CDR1 is MNHEY and CDR2 is SMNVEV (reference sequence). The CDR3 nucleotides are TGTGCCAGCAGATTATCTGCCGGGGTTCGCACCGGGGAGCTGTTTTTT. Protein: CASRLSAGVRTGELFF.

V is TRBV20-1 and J is TRBJ2-5; TRBD1 agrees at 9 bases. V trimming: 5 bases; J trimming: 5 bases; junction bases outside the gene matches: 6. Germline CDR1 is DFQATT and CDR2 is SNEGSKA (reference sequence). The CDR3 contains 13 residues. CDR3: CSAGQGRGETQYF. The DNA for the CDR3 is TGCAGTGCTGGACAGGGGCGCGGGGAGACCCAGTACTTC.

The chain joins TRBV4-3 to TRBJ2-7; TRBD1 agrees at 7 bases. Germline values: CDR1 LGHNA, CDR2 YSLEER. Trimming cost V 1 base and J 6 bases; bases outside gene matches: 6. The CDR3 runs 14 residues. This chain's CDR3 is CASSQARQGVEQYF. The DNA for the CDR3 is TGCGCCAGCAGCCAAGCCCGACAGGGCGTCGAGCAGTACTTC.

This clonotype occurred once. The chain carries TRBV4-1 and TRBJ1-2, with D uncertain. The CDR3 contains 14 residues. Germline CDR1 and CDR2: MGHRA and YSYEKL. The germline V and J ends were trimmed by 1 base and 2 bases, with 8 bases remaining between them. The CDR3 sequence: CASSQVVANYGYTF. DNA for the CDR3: TGCGCCAGCAGCCAAGTCGTGGCGAACTATGGCTACACCTTC.

The chain is built from TRBV12-3 or TRBV12-4 and TRBJ1-5, with a tentative D call TRBD1 (6 bases). CDR3 size: 14 residues. Trimming took 10 bases from V and 5 from J, leaving 18 bases between them. The CDR3 coding sequence is TGTGCCACCCGGGGGGCCGGGCAGGATCAGCCCCAGCATTTT. This encodes CATRGAGQDQPQHF.

The chain uses TRBV19 and TRBJ2-3, with D hard to call. The CDR3 consists of 11 residues. Germline assignment: CDR1 LNHDA and CDR2 SQIVND (reference sequence). Trimming removed 6 bases from V and 4 bases from J, with 5 bases in between. This CDR3 reads CASRFADTQYF. The CDR3 DNA is TGTGCCAGTAGATTTGCAGATACGCAGTATTTT.

This clonotype was picked up a small number of times. The chain employs TRBV9 and TRBJ2-1; 10 bases fit TRBD1. Losses at the gene ends were 3 bases for V and 7 bases for J; bases not matched to a gene: 7. The CDR3 consists of 15 residues. Germline V gene lookup returns CDR1 SGDLS and CDR2 YYNGEE. Here the CDR3 DNA reads TGTGCCAGCAGCGACCGGGACAGGGGATGGAATGAGCAGTTCTTC. Its translation is CASSDRDRGWNEQFF.

This clonotype was recorded many times. The chain links TRBV11-2 to TRBJ2-7; no definite D call. CDR1 is SGHAT, CDR2 FQNNGV, per germline. V lost 6 bases and J 3 bases, leaving 18 bases between the germline ends. The CDR3 has 15 residues. The CDR3 DNA follows: TGTGCCAGCAGACAGTCTCCGTCCCGATTCTACGAGCAGTACTTC. This encodes CASRQSPSRFYEQYF.

In its sample, this clonotype was seen many times. The chain employs TRBV20-1 and TRBJ1-1, with 8 bases fitting TRBD1. CDR3 length: 14 amino acids. Germline-derived CDR1 and CDR2 are DFQATT and SNEGSKA (reference sequence). Trimming cost V 2 bases and J 7 bases; bases outside gene matches: 9. The CDR3 spells CSARSTQGVFEAFF. The CDR3, as DNA: TGCAGTGCTAGAAGTACACAGGGGGTGTTTGAAGCTTTCTTT.

This clonotype was recorded many times. The J gene is TRBJ1-1, the V gene TRBV12-3 or TRBV12-4, with TRBD1 as a possible D gene (6 bases). V was trimmed by 1 base and J by 0 bases, leaving 18 bases between them. The CDR3 is made up of 18 amino acids. CDR3 in DNA: TGTGCCAGCAGTTTAGGCGGGGGGCTGGGGGGGATGAACACTGAAGCTTTCTTT. As protein: CASSLGGGLGGMNTEAFF.

In this sample, this clonotype turned up many times. This rearrangement joins TRBV12-3 or TRBV12-4 to TRBJ1-2, with D unclear. V was trimmed by 4 bases and J by 8 bases, leaving 17 bases between them. CDR3 length: 14 residues. The DNA of the CDR3 is TGTGCCAGCAGTTCACCGGACCGGGCGGAGGGCTACACCTTC. This sequence encodes CASSSPDRAEGYTF.

The chain is built from TRBV20-1 and TRBJ2-2, with 10 nucleotides matching TRBD2. Germline CDR1 DFQATT, CDR2 SNEGSKA (reference sequence). Unmatched junction bases numbered 4, after V lost 5 bases and J lost 1 base. The CDR3 consists of 15 residues. CDR3 loop: CSAPLAGENTGELFF. The CDR3 DNA reads as TGCAGTGCTCCTCTAGCGGGGGAGAACACCGGGGAGCTGTTTTTT.

This clonotype showed up many times. The V and J genes are TRBV2 and TRBJ1-2; D is possibly TRBD1 (5 bases). The V and J ends lost 7 bases and 8 bases respectively, with 20 bases between them. Germline V gene lookup returns CDR1 SNHLY and CDR2 FYNNEI. CDR3 length: 14 amino acids. CDR3 sequence: CASTDPVLQGGYTF. The CDR3 region has the DNA TGTGCCAGCACCGATCCGGTACTTCAGGGAGGCTACACCTTC.

Many counts were recorded for this clonotype. This chain joins TRBV20-1 and TRBJ2-5; tentatively, D is TRBD1 (6 bases). Germline V gene lookup returns CDR1 DFQATT and CDR2 SNEGSKA (reference sequence). V was cut by 6 bases and J by 5 bases, with 19 bases left in between. This CDR3 region has 14 residues. The DNA for the CDR3 is TGCAGTGCCGCAGTCACAGGGATGGGCGAGACCCAGTACTTC. It encodes CSAAVTGMGETQYF.

This clonotype has just a few counts. For the CDR3, the DNA is TGTGCCAGCAGCTCCGGGACGGGGACCCAGTACTTC. This sequence encodes CASSSGTGTQYF. This chain uses TRBV3-1 with TRBJ2-5, with D perhaps given as TRBD1 or TRBD2 (5 bases each). Germline CDR1 and CDR2: LGHDT and YNNKEL (reference sequence). CDR3 length: 12 amino acids. Trimming took off 5 bases at V and 7 bases at J, with 11 bases between the two ends.

Only a few counts were recorded for this clonotype. The chain is built from TRBV6-1 and TRBJ2-7, with TRBD1 identical over 9 bases. The CDR3 length is 14 residues. The germline gives CDR1 MNHNS, CDR2 SASEGT. The junction had 6 bases not matched to a gene; V was cut back by 6 bases and J by 3 bases. CDR3 in amino acids: CASRDPGQGYEQYF. The DNA for the CDR3 is TGTGCCAGCAGGGACCCGGGACAGGGCTACGAGCAGTACTTC.

This clonotype was recorded many times. Written as DNA, the CDR3 is TGCGCCAGCAGCTTGTTAGCAACTGACACAGATACGCAGTATTTT. Residues: CASSLLATDTDTQYF. The chain combines TRBV5-1 with TRBJ2-3, with D uncertain. This CDR3 contains 15 residues. V was shortened by 1 base and J by 2 bases, with 11 bases between the two germline ends. The germline gives CDR1 SGHRS, CDR2 YFSETQ.

In its sample, this clonotype was seen many times. As DNA, the CDR3 is TGCAGTGCCCGACACACTACCCCTCCGGGACTAGCGGGAGTCTCAGAGACCCAGTACTTC. Its protein is CSARHTTPPGLAGVSETQYF. The J gene is TRBJ2-5, the V gene TRBV20-1; 14 positions match TRBD2. The trim removed 6 bases at V and 4 bases at J, leaving 22 bases unmatched. There are 20 residues in the CDR3. The germline V gene has CDR1 DFQATT and CDR2 SNEGSKA (reference sequence).

The table lists this clonotype with many counts. The chain links TRBV28 to TRBJ2-7; TRBD1 matches 7 bases. Losses at the gene ends were 4 bases for V and 2 bases for J; bases not matched to a gene: 11. Germline assignment: CDR1 MDHEN and CDR2 SYDVKM. This CDR3 contains 16 residues. The CDR3 nucleotides are TGTGCCAGCAGTTCCCAGGGGACAGCCCTTCCCTACGAGCAGTACTTC. This codes for CASSSQGTALPYEQYF.

This clonotype was recorded many times. The chain couples TRBV20-1 to TRBJ1-5; D perhaps matches TRBD1 (6 bases). Looked up from germline, CDR1 is DFQATT and CDR2 is SNEGSKA (reference sequence). Trimming stripped 0 bases from V and 1 base from J, with 19 bases between. The CDR3 has 18 residues. CDR3 bases: TGCAGTGCTAGAGACAGGCAGGGGAAGGGTAGCAGCAATCAGCCCCAGCATTTT. Translating gives CSARDRQGKGSSNQPQHF.

V and J are TRBV7-9 and TRBJ2-1; TRBD2 matches at 13 bases. The J call is uncertain, as TRBJ2-7 better fits the DNA end. CDR3 length: 15 residues. The germline V gene has CDR1 SEHNR and CDR2 FQNEAQ (reference sequence). CDR3 sequence (DNA): TGTGCCAGCAGACGAGGACTAGCGGGAGACAATGAGCAGTACTTC. Its protein product is CASRRGLAGDNEQYF.

The chain links TRBV7-9 to TRBJ1-2; D remains ambiguous. There are 14 residues in the CDR3. Germline V CDR1 and CDR2: SEHNR, FQNEAQ (reference sequence). With 5 bases removed from V and 6 bases from J, the gap between germline ends came to 16 bases. Here the CDR3 reads CASSLPGKENGYTF. CDR3 nucleotides: TGTGCCAGCAGCCTTCCCGGGAAAGAGAATGGCTACACCTTC. Using reference TRBV7-9 and TRBJ1-2 for the parts outside the CDR3, the full variable domain is DTGVSQNPRHKITKRGQNVTFRCDPISEHNRLYWYRQTLGQGPEFLTYFQNEAQLEKSRLLSDRFSAERPKGSFSTLEIQRTEQGDSAMYLCASSLPGKENGYTFGSGTRLTVV.

The genes are TRBV7-9 and TRBJ2-7, with 7 bases aligning to TRBD2. This CDR3 comprises 15 residues. The V and J ends lost 2 bases and 4 bases, in that order; junction bases with no gene match: 8. In germline, CDR1 is SEHNR, CDR2 FQNEAQ (reference sequence). The CDR3 region is CASSLLAGALYEQYF. The CDR3 coding sequence is TGTGCCAGCAGCTTATTGGCGGGAGCCCTATACGAGCAGTACTTC.

This clonotype was recorded at least ten times. The chain couples TRBV5-1 to TRBJ2-7, with a tentative D call TRBD2 (6 bases). V lost 5 bases and J 1 base, leaving 13 bases between the germline ends. The germline V gene encodes CDR1 SGHRS and CDR2 YFSETQ. The CDR3 has 14 residues. The CDR3 is CASSMGGTSYEQYF. CDR3 bases: TGCGCCAGCAGTATGGGGGGAACATCCTACGAGCAGTACTTC. The variable domain in full, with the rest retrieved from reference TRBV5-1 and TRBJ2-7, is KAGVTQTPRYLIKTRGQQVTLSCSPISGHRSVSWYQQTPGQGLQFLFEYFSETQRNKGNFPGRFSGRQFSNSRSEMNVSTLELGDSALYLCASSMGGTSYEQYFGPGTRLTVT.

This chain joins TRBV28 and TRBJ1-2; 10 nucleotides agree with TRBD1. CDR1 is MDHEN and CDR2 is SYDVKM in the germline V gene. This CDR3 contains 13 residues. With V trimmed by 4 bases and J by 6 bases, 2 bases remained unmatched. DNA for the CDR3: TGTGCCAGCAGTTGGGGGACAGGGGATGGCTACACCTTC. Its translation: CASSWGTGDGYTF.

The chain employs TRBV7-2 and TRBJ2-7; D may be TRBD2 (6 bases). The germline V gene has CDR1 SGHTA and CDR2 FQGNSA. This CDR3 is 16 amino acids long. V was clipped by 1 base and J by 7 bases, with 20 bases between them. CDR3: CASSLGGAGFFREQYF. CDR3 DNA: TGTGCCAGCAGCTTAGGGGGCGCGGGGTTCTTCCGTGAGCAGTACTTC.